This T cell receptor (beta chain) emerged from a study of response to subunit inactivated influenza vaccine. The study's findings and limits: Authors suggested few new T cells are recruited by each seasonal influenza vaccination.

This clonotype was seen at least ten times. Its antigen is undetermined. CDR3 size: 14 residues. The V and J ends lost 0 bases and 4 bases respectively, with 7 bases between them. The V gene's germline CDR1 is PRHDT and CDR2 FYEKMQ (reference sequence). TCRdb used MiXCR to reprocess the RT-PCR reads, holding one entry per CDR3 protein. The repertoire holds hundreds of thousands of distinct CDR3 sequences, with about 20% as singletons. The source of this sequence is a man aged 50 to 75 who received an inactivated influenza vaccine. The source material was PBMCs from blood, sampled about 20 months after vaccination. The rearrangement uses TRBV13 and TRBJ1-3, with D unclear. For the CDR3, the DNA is TGTGCCAGCAGCTTAGGGACATTCGGAAACACCATATATTTT. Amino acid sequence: CASSLGTFGNTIYF.